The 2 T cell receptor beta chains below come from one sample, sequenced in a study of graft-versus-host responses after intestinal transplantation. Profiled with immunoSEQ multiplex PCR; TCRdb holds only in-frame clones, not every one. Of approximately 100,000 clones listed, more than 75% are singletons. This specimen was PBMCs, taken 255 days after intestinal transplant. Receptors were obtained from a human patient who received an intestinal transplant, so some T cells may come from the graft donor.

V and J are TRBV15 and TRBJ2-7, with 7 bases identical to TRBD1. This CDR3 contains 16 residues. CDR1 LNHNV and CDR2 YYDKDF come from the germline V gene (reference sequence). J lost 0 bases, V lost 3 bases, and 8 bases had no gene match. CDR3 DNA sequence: TGTGCCACCAGCAGGGACAGGTTATCTAGCTCCTACGAGCAGTACGTC. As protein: CATSRDRLSSSYEQYV.

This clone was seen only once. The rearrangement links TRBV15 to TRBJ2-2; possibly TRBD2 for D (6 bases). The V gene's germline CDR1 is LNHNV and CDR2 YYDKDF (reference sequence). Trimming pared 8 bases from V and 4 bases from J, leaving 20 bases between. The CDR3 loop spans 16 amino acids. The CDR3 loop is CATLSFGRGSTGELFF. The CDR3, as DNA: TGTGCCACCCTCTCTTTTGGGCGGGGTTCCACCGGGGAGCTGTTTTTT.